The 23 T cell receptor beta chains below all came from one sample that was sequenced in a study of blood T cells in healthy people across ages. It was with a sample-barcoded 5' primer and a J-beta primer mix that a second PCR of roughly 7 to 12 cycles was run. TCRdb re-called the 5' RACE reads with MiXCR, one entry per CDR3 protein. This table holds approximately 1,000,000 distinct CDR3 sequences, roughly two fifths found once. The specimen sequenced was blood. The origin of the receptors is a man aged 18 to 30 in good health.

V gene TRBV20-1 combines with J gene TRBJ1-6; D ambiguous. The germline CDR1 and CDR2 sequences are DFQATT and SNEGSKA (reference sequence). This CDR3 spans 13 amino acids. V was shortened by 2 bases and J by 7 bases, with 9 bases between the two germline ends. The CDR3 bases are TGCAGTGCTAGACCCACCGGCAATTCACCCCTCCACTTT. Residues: CSARPTGNSPLHF.

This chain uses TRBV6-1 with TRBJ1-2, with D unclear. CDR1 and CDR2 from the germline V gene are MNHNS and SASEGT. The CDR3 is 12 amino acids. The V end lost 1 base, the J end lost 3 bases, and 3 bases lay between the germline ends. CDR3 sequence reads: CASSEEDYGYTF. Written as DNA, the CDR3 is TGTGCCAGCAGTGAAGAGGACTATGGCTACACCTTC.

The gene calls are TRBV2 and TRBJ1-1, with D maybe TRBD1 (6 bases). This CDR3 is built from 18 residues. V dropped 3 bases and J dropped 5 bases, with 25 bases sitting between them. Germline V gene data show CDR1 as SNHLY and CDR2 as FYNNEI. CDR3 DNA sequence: TGTGCCAGCAGTGAGGACCGGGACACCCGACCTGGGAGGACTGAAGCTTTCTTT. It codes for CASSEDRDTRPGRTEAFF. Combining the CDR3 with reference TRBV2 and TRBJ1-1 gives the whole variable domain EPEVTQTPSHQVTQMGQEVILRCVPISNHLYFYWYRQILGQKVEFLVSFYNNEISEKSEIFDDQFSVERPDGSNFTLKIRSTKLEDSAMYFCASSEDRDTRPGRTEAFFGQGTRLTVV.

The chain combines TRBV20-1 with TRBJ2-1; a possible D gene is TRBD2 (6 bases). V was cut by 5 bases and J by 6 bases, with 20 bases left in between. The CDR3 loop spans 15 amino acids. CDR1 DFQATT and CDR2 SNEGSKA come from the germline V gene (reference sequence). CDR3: CSARPKDYILNEQFF. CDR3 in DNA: TGCAGTGCTCGTCCGAAGGACTACATACTCAATGAGCAGTTCTTC.

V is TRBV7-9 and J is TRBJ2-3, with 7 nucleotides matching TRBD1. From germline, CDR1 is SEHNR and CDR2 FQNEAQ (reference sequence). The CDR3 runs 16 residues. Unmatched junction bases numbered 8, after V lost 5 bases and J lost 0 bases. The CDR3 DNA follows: TGTGCCAGCAGCGCATACCGGGACAGAAGCACAGATACGCAGTATTTT. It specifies CASSAYRDRSTDTQYF.

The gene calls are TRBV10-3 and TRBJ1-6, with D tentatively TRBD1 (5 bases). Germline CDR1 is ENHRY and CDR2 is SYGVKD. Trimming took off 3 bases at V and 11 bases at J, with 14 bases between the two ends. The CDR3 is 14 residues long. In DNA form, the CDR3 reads TGTGCCATCAGTGAAAGGCAGGGTTGGACACCCCTCCACTTT. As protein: CAISERQGWTPLHF.

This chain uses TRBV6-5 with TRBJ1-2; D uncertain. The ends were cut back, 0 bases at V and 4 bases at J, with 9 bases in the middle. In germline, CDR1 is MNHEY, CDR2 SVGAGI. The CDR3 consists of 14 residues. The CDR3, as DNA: TGTGCCAGCAGTTACTCGGGCAGCGCCTATGGCTACACCTTC. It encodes CASSYSGSAYGYTF.

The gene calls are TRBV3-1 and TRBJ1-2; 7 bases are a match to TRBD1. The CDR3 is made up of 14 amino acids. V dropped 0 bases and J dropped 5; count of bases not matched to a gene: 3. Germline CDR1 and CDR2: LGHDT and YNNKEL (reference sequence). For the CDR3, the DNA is TGTGCCAGCAGCCAAGAGGGACAGACTTATGGCTACACCTTC. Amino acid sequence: CASSQEGQTYGYTF.

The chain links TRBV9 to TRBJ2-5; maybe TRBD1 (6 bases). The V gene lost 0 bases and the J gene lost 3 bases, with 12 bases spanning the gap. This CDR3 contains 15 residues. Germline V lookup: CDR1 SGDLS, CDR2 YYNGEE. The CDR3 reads CASSVAGTTEETQYF. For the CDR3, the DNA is TGTGCCAGCAGCGTAGCTGGGACAACGGAAGAGACCCAGTACTTC.

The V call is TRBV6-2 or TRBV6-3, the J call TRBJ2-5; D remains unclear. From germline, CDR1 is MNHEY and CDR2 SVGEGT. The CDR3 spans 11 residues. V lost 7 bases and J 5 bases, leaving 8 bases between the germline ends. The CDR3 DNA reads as TGTGCCAGCACGATGGGCGAGACCCAGTACTTC. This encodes CASTMGETQYF.

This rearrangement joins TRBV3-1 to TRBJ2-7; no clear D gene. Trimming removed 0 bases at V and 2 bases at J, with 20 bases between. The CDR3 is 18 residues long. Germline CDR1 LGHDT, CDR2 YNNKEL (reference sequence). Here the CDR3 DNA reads TGTGCCAGCAGCCAAGAGGAGTGGAACAAAACATTCACCTACGAGCAGTACTTC. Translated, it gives CASSQEEWNKTFTYEQYF.

CDR3 region: CASSSGRITDTQYF. In DNA, the CDR3 is TGTGCCAGCAGCTCGGGACGGATAACAGATACGCAGTATTTT. The V call is TRBV7-8, the J call TRBJ2-3; D is tentatively TRBD1 or TRBD2 (5 bases each). Trimming left V 4 bases short and J 3 bases short, with 11 bases between. Germline V lookup: CDR1 SGHVS, CDR2 FQNEAQ. The CDR3 is 14 residues long. The full variable domain, rest sourced from reference TRBV7-8 and TRBJ2-3, is GAGVSQSPRYKVAKRGQDVALRCDPISGHVSLFWYQQALGQGPEFLTYFQNEAQLDKSGLPSDRFFAERPEGSVSTLKIQRTQQEDSAVYLCASSSGRITDTQYFGPGTRLTVL.

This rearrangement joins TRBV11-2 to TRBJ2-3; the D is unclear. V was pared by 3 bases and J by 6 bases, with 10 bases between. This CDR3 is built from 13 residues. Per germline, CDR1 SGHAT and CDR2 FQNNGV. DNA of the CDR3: TGTGCCAGCAGCTTCATGGCCGGGGATACGCAGTATTTT. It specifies CASSFMAGDTQYF.

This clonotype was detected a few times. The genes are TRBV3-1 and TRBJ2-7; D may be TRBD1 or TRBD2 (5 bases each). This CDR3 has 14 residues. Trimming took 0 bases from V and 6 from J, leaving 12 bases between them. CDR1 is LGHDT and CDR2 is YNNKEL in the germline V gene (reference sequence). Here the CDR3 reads CASSQDKWGSEQYF. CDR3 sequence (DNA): TGTGCCAGCAGCCAAGATAAATGGGGGAGCGAGCAGTACTTC.

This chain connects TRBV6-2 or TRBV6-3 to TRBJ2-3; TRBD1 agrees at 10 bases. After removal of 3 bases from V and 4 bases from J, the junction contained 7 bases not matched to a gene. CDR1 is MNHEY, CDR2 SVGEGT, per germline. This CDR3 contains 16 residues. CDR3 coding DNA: TGTGCCAGCAGTTATGGCGGGACAGGGGCGGCAGATACGCAGTATTTT. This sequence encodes CASSYGGTGAADTQYF.

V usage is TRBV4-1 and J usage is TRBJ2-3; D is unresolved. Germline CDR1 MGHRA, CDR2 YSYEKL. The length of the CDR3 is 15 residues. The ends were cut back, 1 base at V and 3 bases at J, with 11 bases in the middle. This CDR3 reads CASSQAPSPTDTQYF. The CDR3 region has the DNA TGCGCCAGCAGCCAAGCACCCTCTCCGACAGATACGCAGTATTTT.

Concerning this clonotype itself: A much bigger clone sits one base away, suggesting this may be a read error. The CDR3 sequence is CASSFQGVTENTDTQYF. For the CDR3, the DNA is TGCGCCAGCAGCTTTCAAGGGGTTACCGAAAACACAGATACGCAGTATTTT. J is TRBJ2-3 and V is TRBV5-1; TRBD1 might be the D (5 bases). Per the germline V gene, CDR1 is SGHRS and CDR2 is YFSETQ. The CDR3 length is 17 residues. V was trimmed by 2 bases and J by 2 bases, leaving 18 bases between them.

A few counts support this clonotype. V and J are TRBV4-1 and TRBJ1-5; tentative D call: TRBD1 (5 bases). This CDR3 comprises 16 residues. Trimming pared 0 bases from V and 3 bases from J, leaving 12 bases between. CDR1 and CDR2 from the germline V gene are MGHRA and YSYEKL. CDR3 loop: CASSQDAGRVNQPQHF. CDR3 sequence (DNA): TGCGCCAGCAGCCAAGATGCAGGGAGGGTCAATCAGCCCCAGCATTTT.

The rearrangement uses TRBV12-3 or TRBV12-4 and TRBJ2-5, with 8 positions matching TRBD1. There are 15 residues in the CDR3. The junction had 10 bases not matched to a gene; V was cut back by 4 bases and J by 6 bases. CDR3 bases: TGTGCCAGCAGTTCGGCGACAGGGGCCTTGAAGACCCAGTACTTC. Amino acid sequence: CASSSATGALKTQYF.

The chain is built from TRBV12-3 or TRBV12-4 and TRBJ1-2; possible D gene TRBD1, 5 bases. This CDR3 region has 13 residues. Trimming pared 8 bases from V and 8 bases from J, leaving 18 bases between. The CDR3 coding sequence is TGTGCCAGCGGAACGACAGACCATGGGGGCTACACCTTC. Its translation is CASGTTDHGGYTF.

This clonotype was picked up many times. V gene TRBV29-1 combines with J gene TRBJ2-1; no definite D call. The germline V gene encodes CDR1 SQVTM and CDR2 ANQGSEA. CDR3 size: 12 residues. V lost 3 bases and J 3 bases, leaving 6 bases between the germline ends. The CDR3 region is CSVEGYYNEQFF. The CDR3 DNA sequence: TGCAGCGTTGAGGGGTACTACAATGAGCAGTTCTTC.

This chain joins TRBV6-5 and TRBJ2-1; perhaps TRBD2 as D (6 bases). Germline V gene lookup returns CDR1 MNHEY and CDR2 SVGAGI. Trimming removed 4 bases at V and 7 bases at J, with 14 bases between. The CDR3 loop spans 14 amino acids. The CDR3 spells CASSSAGSSNEQFF. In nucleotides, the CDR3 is TGTGCCAGCAGTTCGGCCGGGAGCTCGAATGAGCAGTTCTTC.

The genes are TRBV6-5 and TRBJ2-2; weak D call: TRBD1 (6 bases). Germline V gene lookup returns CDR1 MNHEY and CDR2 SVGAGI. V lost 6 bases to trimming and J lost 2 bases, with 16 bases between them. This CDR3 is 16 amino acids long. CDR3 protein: CASSHRDTPNTGELFF. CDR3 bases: TGTGCCAGCAGCCACCGGGACACCCCTAACACCGGGGAGCTGTTTTTT.